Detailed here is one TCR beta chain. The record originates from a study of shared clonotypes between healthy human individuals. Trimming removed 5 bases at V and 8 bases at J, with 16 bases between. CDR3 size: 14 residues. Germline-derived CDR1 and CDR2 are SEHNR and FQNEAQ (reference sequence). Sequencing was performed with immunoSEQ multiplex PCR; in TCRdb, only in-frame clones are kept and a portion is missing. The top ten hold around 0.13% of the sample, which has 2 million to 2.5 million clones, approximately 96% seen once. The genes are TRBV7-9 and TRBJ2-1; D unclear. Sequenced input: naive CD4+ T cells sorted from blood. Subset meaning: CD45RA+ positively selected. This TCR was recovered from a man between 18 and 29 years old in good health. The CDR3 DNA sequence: TGTGCCAGCAGCCGCGACTGGAAGAGCGATGAGCAGTTCTTC. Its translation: CASSRDWKSDEQFF.